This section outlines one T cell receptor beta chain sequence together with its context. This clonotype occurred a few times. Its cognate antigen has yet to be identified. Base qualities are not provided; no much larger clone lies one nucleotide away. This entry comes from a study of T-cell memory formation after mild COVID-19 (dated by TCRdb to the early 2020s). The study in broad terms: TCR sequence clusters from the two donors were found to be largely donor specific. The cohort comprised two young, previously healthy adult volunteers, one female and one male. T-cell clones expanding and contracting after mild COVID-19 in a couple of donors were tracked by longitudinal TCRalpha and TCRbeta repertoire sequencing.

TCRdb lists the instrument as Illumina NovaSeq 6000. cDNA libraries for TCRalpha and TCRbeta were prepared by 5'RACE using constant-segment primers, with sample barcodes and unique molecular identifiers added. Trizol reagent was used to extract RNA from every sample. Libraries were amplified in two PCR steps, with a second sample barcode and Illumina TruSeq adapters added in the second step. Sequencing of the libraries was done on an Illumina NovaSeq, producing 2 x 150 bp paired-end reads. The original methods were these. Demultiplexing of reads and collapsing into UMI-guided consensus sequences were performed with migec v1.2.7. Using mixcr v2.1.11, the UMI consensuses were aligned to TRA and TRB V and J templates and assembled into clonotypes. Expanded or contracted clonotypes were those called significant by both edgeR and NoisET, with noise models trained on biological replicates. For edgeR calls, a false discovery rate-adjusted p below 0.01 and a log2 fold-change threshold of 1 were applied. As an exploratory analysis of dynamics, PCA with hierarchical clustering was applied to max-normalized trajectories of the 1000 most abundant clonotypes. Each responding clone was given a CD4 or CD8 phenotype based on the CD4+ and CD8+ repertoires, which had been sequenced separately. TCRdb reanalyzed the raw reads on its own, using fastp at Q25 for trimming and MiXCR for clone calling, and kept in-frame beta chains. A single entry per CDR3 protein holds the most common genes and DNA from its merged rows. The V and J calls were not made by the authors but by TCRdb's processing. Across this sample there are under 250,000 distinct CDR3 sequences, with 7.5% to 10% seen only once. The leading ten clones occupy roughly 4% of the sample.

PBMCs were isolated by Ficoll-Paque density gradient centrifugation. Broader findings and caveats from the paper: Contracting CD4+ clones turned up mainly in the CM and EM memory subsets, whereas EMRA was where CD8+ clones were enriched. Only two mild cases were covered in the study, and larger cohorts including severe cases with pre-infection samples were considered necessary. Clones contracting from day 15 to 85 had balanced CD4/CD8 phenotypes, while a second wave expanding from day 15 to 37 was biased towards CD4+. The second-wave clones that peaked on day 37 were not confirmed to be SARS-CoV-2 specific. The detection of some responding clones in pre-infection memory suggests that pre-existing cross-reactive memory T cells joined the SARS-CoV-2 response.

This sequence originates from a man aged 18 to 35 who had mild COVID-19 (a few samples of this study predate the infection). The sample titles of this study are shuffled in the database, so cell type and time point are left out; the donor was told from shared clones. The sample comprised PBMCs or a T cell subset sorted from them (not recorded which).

The CDR3 protein: CATSLTGRNEQFF. The nucleotides are TGTGCCACCTCGTTGACAGGTCGGAATGAGCAGTTCTTC. The chain was built from TRBV25-1 and TRBJ2-1; TRBD1 could be the D gene, as 6 bases match. The CDR3 numbers 13 residues from cysteine through phenylalanine. The kept DNA is CDR3 alone, 39 bases in frame from the first base. The germline V gene sets CDR1 to MGHDK and CDR2 to SYGVNS. Trimming takes 10 bases from V and 7 bases from J, and the germline ends sit 17 bases apart.